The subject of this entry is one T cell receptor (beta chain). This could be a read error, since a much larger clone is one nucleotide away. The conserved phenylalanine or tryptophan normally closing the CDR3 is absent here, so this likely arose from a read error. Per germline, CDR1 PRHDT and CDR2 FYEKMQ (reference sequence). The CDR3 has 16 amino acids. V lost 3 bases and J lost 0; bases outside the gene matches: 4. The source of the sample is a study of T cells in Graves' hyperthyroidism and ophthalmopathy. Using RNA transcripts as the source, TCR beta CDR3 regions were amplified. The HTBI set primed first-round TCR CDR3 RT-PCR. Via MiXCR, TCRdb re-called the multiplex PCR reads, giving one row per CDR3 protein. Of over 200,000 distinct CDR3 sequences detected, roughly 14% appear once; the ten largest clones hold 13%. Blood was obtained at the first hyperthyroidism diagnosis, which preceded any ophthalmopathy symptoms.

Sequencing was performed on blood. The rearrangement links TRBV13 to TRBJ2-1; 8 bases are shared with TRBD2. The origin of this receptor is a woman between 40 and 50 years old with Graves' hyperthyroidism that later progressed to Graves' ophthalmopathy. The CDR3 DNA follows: TGTGCCAGCAGCTTGAGGACTAGCACCTCCTACAATGAGCAGTTCTCC. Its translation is CASSLRTSTSYNEQFS.